This passage covers 10 T cell receptor beta chains from one sample sequenced in a study of cytomegalovirus exposure and HLA in healthy donors. Both 60 Vbeta primers and 13 Jbeta primers went into the PCR. Measured with immunoSEQ multiplex PCR; TCRdb has only the in-frame clones, and not every one. The table includes some 210,000 clones, 77% detected once. Sample: PBMCs. These TCRs come from a woman aged 25 to 39 in good health and CMV-seropositive.

The genes are TRBV4-2 and TRBJ2-4; a weak D match, TRBD2 (6 bases). Germline V CDR1 and CDR2: LGHNA, YNFKEQ. The CDR3 consists of 17 residues. V was pared by 1 base and J by 1 base, with 14 bases between. CDR3 in DNA: TGTGCCAGCAGCCAAGTAGGAGGGCATGGGGCCAAAAACATTCAGTACTTC. Protein: CASSQVGGHGAKNIQYF.

The V gene is TRBV28, the J gene TRBJ1-1; no firm D call. Trimming took 5 bases from V and 1 from J, leaving 11 bases between them. CDR3 length: 14 residues. Germline V gene sequence: CDR1 MDHEN, CDR2 SYDVKM. CDR3 protein: CASSPTQSNTEAFF. The CDR3 DNA reads TGTGCCAGCAGTCCCACCCAGTCGAACACTGAAGCTTTCTTT.

Only a few counts were recorded for this clone. This sequence joins TRBV27 and TRBJ2-1; no reliable D call. The V gene lost 0 bases and the J gene lost 4 bases, with 7 bases spanning the gap. Germline values: CDR1 MNHEY, CDR2 SMNVEV (reference sequence). The CDR3 extends over 14 amino acids. DNA for the CDR3: TGTGCCAGCAGTTTATCTTCCCTTTACAATGAGCAGTTCTTC. This sequence encodes CASSLSSLYNEQFF.

V is TRBV5-1 and J is TRBJ2-3, with 8 bases identical to TRBD1. Germline assignment: CDR1 SGHRS and CDR2 YFSETQ. V dropped 5 bases and J dropped 4; count of bases not matched to a gene: 6. This CDR3 is 14 amino acids long. The CDR3 bases are TGCGCCAGCAGACTTCAGGACAGGGCAGATACGCAGTATTTT. Translation gives CASRLQDRADTQYF.

This clone was detected once. The V call is TRBV9, the J call TRBJ1-1, with a tentative D call TRBD1 (5 bases). This CDR3 contains 14 residues. Germline CDR1 reads SGDLS; CDR2 reads YYNGEE. V lost 4 bases, J lost 0 bases, and 10 bases lay in between. Here the CDR3 reads CASSPRGVNTEAFF. CDR3 bases: TGTGCCAGCAGCCCAAGGGGCGTGAACACTGAAGCTTTCTTT. Combining the CDR3 with reference TRBV9 and TRBJ1-1 gives the whole variable domain DSGVTQTPKHLITATGQRVTLRCSPRSGDLSVYWYQQSLDQGLQFLIQYYNGEERAKGNILERFSAQQFPDLHSELNLSSLELGDSALYFCASSPRGVNTEAFFGQGTRLTVV.

The chain employs TRBV5-4 and TRBJ1-2; TRBD1 is a possible D gene (5 bases). The CDR3 loop spans 14 amino acids. Per germline, CDR1 SGHNT and CDR2 YYREEE (reference sequence). V lost 0 bases to trimming and J lost 2 bases, with 8 bases between them. The CDR3 region is CASSLGGGNYGYTF. CDR3 sequence (DNA): TGTGCCAGCAGCTTGGGTGGGGGGAACTATGGCTACACCTTC.

The chain couples TRBV14 to TRBJ1-1, with a weak D call TRBD1 (6 bases). Trimming left V 4 bases short and J 0 bases short, with 12 bases between. CDR1 SGHDN and CDR2 FVKESK come from the germline V gene. CDR3 size: 15 residues. CDR3 region: CASSPRTVMNTEAFF. The CDR3 DNA reads TGTGCCAGCAGCCCCCGGACAGTAATGAACACTGAAGCTTTCTTT.

This clone was found a few times. The gene calls are TRBV6-5 and TRBJ2-1; D may be TRBD2 (6 bases). Germline V gene data show CDR1 as MNHEY and CDR2 as SVGAGI. This CDR3 contains 15 residues. Trimming took off 8 bases at V and 3 bases at J, with 17 bases between the two ends. The CDR3 sequence: CASRILSGYYNEQFF. The CDR3 coding sequence is TGTGCCAGCCGGATCCTCAGCGGGTACTACAATGAGCAGTTCTTC.

The chain employs TRBV19 and TRBJ1-2; D unresolved. Deletions cut 3 bases from V and 1 base from J, with 9 bases between. The CDR3 has 14 residues. From germline, CDR1 is LNHDA and CDR2 SQIVND (reference sequence). The CDR3 loop is CASSMVTDNYGYTF. The DNA of the CDR3 is TGTGCCAGTAGTATGGTAACAGATAACTATGGCTACACCTTC.

This clone was recorded a few times. V is TRBV4-2 and J is TRBJ2-6; 7 bases are shared with TRBD1. Trimming at V came to 4 bases and at J to 2 bases, leaving 14 bases not matched to a gene. Germline V gene lookup returns CDR1 LGHNA and CDR2 YNFKEQ. The CDR3 length is 19 residues. The CDR3: CASSPPPTGIIAGANVLTF. CDR3 in DNA: TGTGCCAGCAGCCCGCCCCCGACAGGGATTATAGCTGGGGCCAACGTCCTGACTTTC.